This T cell receptor beta chain was documented in a study of T-cell reconstitution after alpha-beta-depleted transplantation in children. Findings of the study overall: Once a year had passed after transplant, T-cell counts and diversity came mostly from newly produced T cells. The origin of alpha-beta T cells about two months after transplant was reportedly several hundred expanded graft clones. Where some patients showed high TCRbeta diversity at day 60, it came from recipient T cells and thymic progenitors that had survived.

TCRbeta library preparation incorporated unique molecular identifiers. TCRdb re-called the PCR reads through MiXCR, storing one row per CDR3 protein. The sample yields around 90,000 distinct CDR3 sequences, 15% to 19% seen once. Note on this clonotype: Its antigen is unidentified.

V lost 5 bases and J 0 bases, leaving 11 bases between the germline ends. The germline V gene encodes CDR1 SNHLY and CDR2 FYNNEI. The length of the CDR3 is 15 residues. The material sequenced was PBMCs, mostly from graft donor cells, taken 180 days after TCRalphabeta/CD19-depleted stem cell transplant. V gene TRBV2 combines with J gene TRBJ1-5; D is unclear. The source of this sequence is a male patient between 2 and 10 years old who had a stem cell transplant for acute lymphoblastic leukemia, so the T cells may come from the graft donor. CDR3 residues: CASSSDGNSNQPQHF. The CDR3 coding sequence is TGTGCCAGCAGTAGTGACGGTAATAGCAATCAGCCCCAGCATTTT.